This is a list of T cell receptor beta chains from one sample in a study of CD8+CD57+ T cells in acquired aplastic anemia. TCRdb analysed the reads with MiXCR anew, one entry per CDR3 protein. The sample holds under 350,000 distinct CDR3 sequences; around three fifths are singletons and the top ten take roughly 1.2%. The sequencing sample was made of sorted CD4+, CD8+, or CD8+CD57+ T cells (not recorded which) from PBMCs. All receptors come from a human donor with aplastic anemia. Each CDR3 is given with its conserved first and last residue. A D gene is named only where the DNA matches it firmly. Only part of the rows carry a size: once, few, many, or a class if the clone is expanded.

v_gene,j_gene,abundance,d_gene,CDR3nt,CDR3aa
TRBV7-9,TRBJ2-7,.,.,TGTGCCAGCAGCTTAGACTCCCTACCCTACGAGCAGTACTTC,CASSLDSLPYEQYF
TRBV5-1,TRBJ2-7,few,.,TGCGCCAGCAGCTTGAGTATCTCAACGTCCTACGAGCAGTACTTC,CASSLSISTSYEQYF
TRBV24-1,TRBJ2-1,few,.,TGTGCCACCAGTGATCTGCACTACAATGAGCAGTTCTTC,CATSDLHYNEQFF
TRBV7-2,TRBJ2-7,.,.,TGTGCCAGCAGCCCCCCGGGCAGGGAGGTGCAGTACTTC,CASSPPGREVQYF
TRBV7-9,TRBJ2-5,.,TRBD1,TGTGCCAGCAGCTTAGATGGAGGACAGGGCTACTTC,CASSLDGGQGYF
TRBV9,TRBJ1-2,.,.,TGTGCCAGCAGCGAGCCCGGTTATGGTCCGAGGGGTGGCTACACCTTC,CASSEPGYGPRGGYTF
TRBV20-1,TRBJ2-3,.,.,TGCAGTGCTAGTTACTGGGGGGCCGGCACAGATACGCAGTATTTT,CSASYWGAGTDTQYF
TRBV12-3/TRBV12-4,TRBJ1-2,many,.,TGTGCCAGCACTCTTCTAGGGCTTTATGGCTACACCTTC,CASTLLGLYGYTF
TRBV7-3,TRBJ2-1,.,.,TGTGCCAGCAGCTTGGGAGACTTCCCCTACAATGAGCAGTTCTTC,CASSLGDFPYNEQFF
TRBV6-1,TRBJ2-1,.,TRBD1,TGTGCCAGCCAACCGGGACAGGGCTCCTACAATGAGCAGTTCTTC,CASQPGQGSYNEQFF
TRBV11-3,TRBJ1-6,.,.,TGTGCCAGCAGCTTGGGGACGGGGAGTTTACCCCTCCACTTT,CASSLGTGSLPLHF
TRBV29-1,TRBJ2-3,many,TRBD2,TGCAGCTTAGATCGGGCTAGCGGGACAGATACGCAGTATTTT,CSLDRASGTDTQYF
TRBV11-1,TRBJ2-7,.,.,TGTGCCAGCAGCTTACCAGACAGGCACTCCTACGAGCAGTACTTC,CASSLPDRHSYEQYF
TRBV3-1,TRBJ2-5,many,.,TGTGCCAGCAGCCCGAATTCCGAGACCCAGTACTTC,CASSPNSETQYF
TRBV20-1,TRBJ2-4,.,.,TGCAGTGCTAGGATAAGGAGAGCCAAAAACATTCAGTACTTC,CSARIRRAKNIQYF
TRBV7-8,TRBJ1-1,.,TRBD1,TGTGCCAGTAGCCCGGACAGGGGCCGAGAGGCTTTCTTT,CASSPDRGREAFF
TRBV7-8,TRBJ2-7,.,.,TGTGCCAGCAGCTTAGCACCGGGGTCTCACTACGAGCAGTACTTC,CASSLAPGSHYEQYF
TRBV9,TRBJ1-4,.,TRBD1,TGTGCCAGCAGCGTCGACAGGGTCAATGAAAGACTGTTTTTT,CASSVDRVNERLFF
TRBV2,TRBJ1-2,.,.,TGTGCCAGCAGGCTCAATCCCGGCTACACCTTC,CASRLNPGYTF
TRBV24-1,TRBJ1-1,.,.,TGTGCCACCAGTGGTATGAACACTGAAGCTTTCTTT,CATSGMNTEAFF
TRBV7-2,TRBJ1-2,many,.,TGTGCCAGCAGTCATCCCCTTGGGGGGACCTCCCGAGTAGCTAACTATGGCTACACCTTC,CASSHPLGGTSRVANYGYTF
TRBV6-4,TRBJ1-6,many,.,TGTGCCAGCAGTGAACGACGGGATAATTCACCCCTCCACTTT,CASSERRDNSPLHF
TRBV6-1,TRBJ2-5,few,.,TGTGCCAGCAGTGAAGACGCCGCTTCCGTCGCCTCCCACTTC,CASSEDAASVASHF
TRBV5-6,TRBJ1-1,.,TRBD1,TGTGCCAGCAGCTTGGCTACAGGGGGCGCTGAAGCTTCCTTT,CASSLATGGAEASF
TRBV15,TRBJ2-6,.,.,TGTGCCACCAGCAGAGACCCAGGGCTCCTCTCCTCTGGGGCCAACGTCCTGACTTTC,CATSRDPGLLSSGANVLTF
TRBV7-9,TRBJ2-3,.,.,TGTGCCAGCAGCTTTACACGGGCAGATACGCAGTATTTT,CASSFTRADTQYF
TRBV19,TRBJ2-7,.,.,TGTGCCAGTAGTATGGTGGGGAGATCCTACGAGCAGTACTTC,CASSMVGRSYEQYF
TRBV7-9,TRBJ2-2,many,TRBD2,TGTGCCAGCAGCGTAGCGGGACTAGCGGTTACCGGGGAGCTGTTTTTT,CASSVAGLAVTGELFF
TRBV7-9,TRBJ2-5,many,.,TGTGCCAGCAGCTTAGATGCCCGAGAGACCCAGTACTTC,CASSLDARETQYF
TRBV7-3,TRBJ2-1,.,.,TGTGCCAGCAGCTTAACCGGTGGCTCCTACAATGAGCAGTTCTTC,CASSLTGGSYNEQFF
TRBV7-2,TRBJ2-1,.,TRBD2,TGTGCCAGCAGTACTAGGGACTACTCCTACAATGAGCAGTTCTTC,CASSTRDYSYNEQFF
TRBV5-8,TRBJ2-7,many,TRBD1,TGTGCCAGCAGCTCCGGACAGGAGAGCTCCTACGAGCAGTACTTC,CASSSGQESSYEQYF
TRBV29-1,TRBJ2-1,.,.,TGCAGCCAAGACTTATGGGAGCTAAAAGATAATGAGCAGTTCTTC,CSQDLWELKDNEQFF
TRBV20-1,TRBJ2-7,.,.,TGCAGTGCTAGATACCCAGGACTAAACGAGCAGTACTTC,CSARYPGLNEQYF
TRBV5-6,TRBJ1-1,few,.,TGTGCCAGCACCACACGGATGGCTGAAGCTTTCTTT,CASTTRMAEAFF